The sample holds many counts of the clone carrying this TCR beta chain. Antigen specificity is unknown. Investigators amplified TCR beta CDR3 regions from RNA transcripts. HTBI primers were employed in first-round RT-PCR, then a second-round multiplex PCR followed. Each CDR3 protein is one row after TCRdb ran MiXCR on the multiplex PCR reads. Of 500,000 to 700,000 distinct CDR3 sequences listed, 22% are singletons. This sample was taken from a study of Graves' ophthalmopathy and Graves' hyperthyroidism. Whole-study results and caveats: Among thyroid clonotypes expanded above 0.001 frequency, most also appeared in blood. A 13-signature model separated ophthalmopathy from stable hyperthyroidism, just over 85% sensitivity, 65% to 82% specificity.

Other autoimmune disease, uncontrolled infection, pregnancy and lactation led to exclusion. CDR1 and CDR2 from the germline V gene are DFQATT and SNEGSKA (reference sequence). The CDR3 loop spans 14 amino acids. With 6 bases clipped from V and 7 bases from J, the junction kept 9 bases outside the gene matches. The sequenced sample consisted of peripheral blood. The sequence was obtained from a woman between 18 and 29 years old with stable Graves' hyperthyroidism. Some clones in this sample may be carry-over from other donors' samples. This chain uses TRBV20-1 with TRBJ2-2; 9 positions match TRBD2. The DNA for the CDR3 is TGCAGTGCCAGCGGGGGGCCCCCGGGCGGGGAGCTGTTTTTT. Its translation is CSASGGPPGGELFF.